This T cell receptor beta chain was identified during a study of blood T cell repertoires in COVID-19 (dated by TCRdb to about 2020). About the investigation overall: Samples from collaborators originated in the United States, Italy and Spain and spanned both the acute and convalescent phases of COVID-19. Subjects who had been exposed to COVID-19, were actively infected with it, or had recovered from it provided the deeply sampled blood TCRbeta repertoires that made up the dataset. The samples were drawn from two sources: the first 160 participants of the ongoing ImmuneRACE study, and 1,254 subjects contributed by 6 global collaborators. A de-identified subject ID, COVID-19 status, age in years and sex were almost always included in the sample metadata. Where available, HLA class I and class II types were taken from metadata supplied by the sample provider and were not determined by assay-based typing. The material from the prospective study consisted of cDNA or gDNA derived from T cells, B-cell-depleted T cells, or PBMCs. A freely available public database, intended as a resource for researchers studying the immune response to SARS-CoV-2, is where the repertoires were released.

The CDR3 contains 13 residues, cysteine and phenylalanine counted. Only CDR3 DNA remains: 39 bases, in frame from the first base. V loses 1 base of germline sequence and J loses 3 bases, and the interval between the two ends is 5 bases. In the germline V gene, CDR1 corresponds to SGHTA and CDR2 to FQGTGA. Each collaborating institution followed its own protocols to collect whole blood in K2EDTA tubes. For TCRbeta analysis, collaborators shipped samples in one of three forms: frozen whole blood, isolated PBMCs, or DNA extracted from either of those sample types. Study-wide conclusions, independent of this receptor: The quantity of clinical and demographic metadata differed by source and by participant and was supplied without curation.

A remark on this clone: Its antigen remains undetermined. Base qualities are not recorded, but no much larger clone differs from it by a single base.

The immunoSEQ Assay, a bias-controlled multiplex PCR, was used to amplify TCRbeta CDR3 regions from genomic DNA. The original methods were these. Within the assay, amplification of reference gene primers was used to estimate how many nucleated cells each sample contained. To quantify the absolute abundance of each unique TCRbeta CDR3 rearrangement, sequence reads were collapsed and filtered. For each sample, productive Simpson clonality was calculated as the square root of Simpson's diversity index over productive rearrangements. What TCRdb holds here is the immuneACCESS table cut down to in-frame rearrangements. Part of the clones is not present; checked against another copy, under half of the missing clones reflect an unresolved V gene, and the others are unexplained. V and J calls plus clone size are reproduced from that table; the DNA served to infer D and trimming. This sample comprises 7,000 to 8,500 clones, about 90% of them detected only once. Approximately 7% of the sample is held by the ten biggest clonotypes.

The sequencing sample was made of peripheral blood. The receptor comes from a woman in her forties or fifties with active or convalescent COVID-19. The sequence is built from TRBV7-3 and TRBJ2-3, with the D gene too uncertain to name. The nucleotides are TGTGCCAGCAGCTTAATCGGTACAGATACGCAGTATTTT. This codes for CASSLIGTDTQYF.